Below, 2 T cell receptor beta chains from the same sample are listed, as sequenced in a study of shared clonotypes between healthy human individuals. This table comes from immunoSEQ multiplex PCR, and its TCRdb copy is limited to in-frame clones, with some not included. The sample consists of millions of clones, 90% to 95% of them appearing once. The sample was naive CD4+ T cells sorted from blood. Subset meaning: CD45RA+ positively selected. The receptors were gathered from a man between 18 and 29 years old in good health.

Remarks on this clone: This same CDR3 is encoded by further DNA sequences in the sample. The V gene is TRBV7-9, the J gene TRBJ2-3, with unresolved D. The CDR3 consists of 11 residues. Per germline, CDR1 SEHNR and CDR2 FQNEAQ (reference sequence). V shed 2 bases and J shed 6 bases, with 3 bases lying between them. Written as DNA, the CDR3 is TGTGCCAGCAGCTTAACGGATACGCAGTATTTT. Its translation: CASSLTDTQYF.

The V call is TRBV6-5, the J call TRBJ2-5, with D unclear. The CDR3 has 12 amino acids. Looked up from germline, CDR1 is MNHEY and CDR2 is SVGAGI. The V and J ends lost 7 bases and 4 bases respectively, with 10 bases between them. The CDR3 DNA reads TGTGCCAGCACCCGATCGGGAGAGACCCAGTACTTC. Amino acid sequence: CASTRSGETQYF.